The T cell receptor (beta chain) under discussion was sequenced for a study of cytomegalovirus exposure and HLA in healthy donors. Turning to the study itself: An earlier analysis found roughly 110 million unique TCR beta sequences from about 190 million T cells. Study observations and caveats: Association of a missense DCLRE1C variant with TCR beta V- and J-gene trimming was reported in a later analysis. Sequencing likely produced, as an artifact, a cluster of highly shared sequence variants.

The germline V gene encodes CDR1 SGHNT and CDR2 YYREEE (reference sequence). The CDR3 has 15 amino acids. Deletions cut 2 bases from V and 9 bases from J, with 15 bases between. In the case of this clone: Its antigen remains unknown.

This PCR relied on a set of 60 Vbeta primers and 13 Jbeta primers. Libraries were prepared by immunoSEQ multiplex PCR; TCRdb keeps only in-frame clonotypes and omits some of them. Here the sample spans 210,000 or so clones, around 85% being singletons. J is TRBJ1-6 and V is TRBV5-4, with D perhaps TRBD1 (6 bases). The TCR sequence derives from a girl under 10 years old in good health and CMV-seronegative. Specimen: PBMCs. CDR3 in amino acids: CASSLTTGIGSPLHF. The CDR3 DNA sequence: TGTGCCAGCAGCTTAACGACAGGAATTGGTTCACCCCTCCACTTT.